The 15 T cell receptor beta chains presented below share a single source sample, sequenced in a study of T-cell memory formation after mild COVID-19. One entry per CDR3 protein results from TCRdb running MiXCR on the 5' RACE reads. The sample lists approximately 350,000 distinct CDR3 sequences, under 15% occurring once. The sequencing input was PBMCs or a T cell subset sorted from them (not recorded which). The source of these receptors is a man aged 18 to 29 who had mild COVID-19 (a few samples of this study predate the infection). Cell type and time point are not known.

The chain employs TRBV9 and TRBJ1-4; 10 bases align to TRBD1. This CDR3 has 16 residues. The J segment lost 5 bases and the V segment lost 3 bases, leaving 7 bases of the junction unmatched. Germline lookup yields CDR1 SGDLS and CDR2 YYNGEE. The CDR3, as DNA: TGTGCCAGCAGCGCGAACCCGGGACAGGGGAATGAAAAACTGTTTTTT. Its protein product is CASSANPGQGNEKLFF.

V usage is TRBV4-2 and J usage is TRBJ1-5, with D unclear. Trimming removed 0 bases at V and 7 bases at J, with 13 bases between. CDR1 and CDR2 (germline): LGHNA, YNFKEQ. The CDR3 contains 15 residues. CDR3 coding DNA: TGTGCCAGCAGCCAAGACCGTACGCGCGGACAGCCCCAGCATTTT. It translates to CASSQDRTRGQPQHF.

This clonotype was seen at least ten times. The chain has TRBV6-5 and TRBJ1-6; no reliable D call. The CDR3 has 14 residues. Trimming left V 5 bases short and J 10 bases short, with 15 bases between. Germline assignment: CDR1 MNHEY and CDR2 SVGAGI. As DNA, the CDR3 is TGTGCCAGCAGTCGAGAGGCCCGCTGGTCACCCCTCCACTTT. The encoded protein is CASSREARWSPLHF.

This chain connects TRBV20-1 to TRBJ2-2; TRBD1 is a possible D gene (5 bases). The length of the CDR3 is 13 residues. The germline gives CDR1 DFQATT, CDR2 SNEGSKA (reference sequence). With 2 bases removed from V and 6 bases from J, the gap between germline ends came to 10 bases. The CDR3 is CSARIRASGELFF. The CDR3 nucleotides are TGCAGTGCTAGAATCAGGGCCTCCGGGGAGCTGTTTTTT.

The DNA for the CDR3 is TGTGCCAGCTCACCACTGGACAGGGGGCTGGTTGGCTACACCTTC. Residues: CASSPLDRGLVGYTF. The chain is built from TRBV18 and TRBJ1-2; the match to TRBD1 covers 11 bases. Germline CDR1 is KGHSH and CDR2 is LQKENI. V trimming: 1 base; J trimming: 7 bases; junction bases outside the gene matches: 5. The CDR3 contains 15 residues.

This clonotype was seen only a few times. The chain is built from TRBV6-1 and TRBJ2-1; 10 bases match TRBD2. Germline V gene sequence: CDR1 MNHNS, CDR2 SASEGT. Losses at the gene ends were 5 bases for V and 6 bases for J; bases not matched to a gene: 16. This CDR3 is 18 amino acids long. The CDR3 sequence: CASSPPPALASGSNEQFF. CDR3 nucleotides: TGTGCCAGCAGTCCTCCTCCCGCGCTGGCTAGCGGGAGCAATGAGCAGTTCTTC.

The genes are TRBV10-3 and TRBJ1-5, with 7 bases lining up with TRBD1. V was pared by 6 bases and J by 4 bases, with 9 bases of the junction left unmatched. CDR1 is ENHRY and CDR2 is SYGVKD in the germline V gene. This CDR3 contains 15 residues. The CDR3 is CAIRSDRNFNQPQHF. The CDR3 region has the DNA TGTGCCATCAGATCGGACAGGAACTTTAATCAGCCCCAGCATTTT.

In this sample, this clonotype turned up a few times. The chain has TRBV10-3 and TRBJ2-3, with TRBD2 matching 9 bases. The CDR3 sequence is 14 residues long. Germline values: CDR1 ENHRY, CDR2 SYGVKD. V dropped 6 bases and J dropped 1; count of bases not matched to a gene: 2. The CDR3 DNA reads TGTGCCATCAGGGTAGCGGGGGGCACAGATACGCAGTATTTT. Encoded protein: CAIRVAGGTDTQYF.

This clonotype occurred a few times. The chain recombines TRBV12-3 or TRBV12-4 with TRBJ1-2, with D unclear. This CDR3 contains 14 residues. V lost 5 bases to trimming and J lost 4 bases, with 14 bases between them. The DNA for the CDR3 is TGTGCCAGCAGTCCCCAAGATGGGCTCTATGGCTACACCTTC. Protein product: CASSPQDGLYGYTF.

The chain uses TRBV6-5 and TRBJ2-5; D is perhaps TRBD2 (7 bases). The germline V gene has CDR1 MNHEY and CDR2 SVGAGI. Between the trimmed V and J ends, which lost 6 bases and 2 bases, there was a span of 16 bases. The CDR3 is 15 residues long. The CDR3 sequence is CASRSVGGVQETQYF. The CDR3 DNA follows: TGTGCCAGCAGATCCGTAGGGGGGGTACAAGAGACCCAGTACTTC.

This sequence joins TRBV12-3 or TRBV12-4 and TRBJ1-1; tentatively, D is TRBD1 (6 bases). Trimming removed 3 bases from V and 0 bases from J, with 11 bases in between. CDR3 size: 15 residues. CDR3 loop: CASSFSRGMNTEAFF. The CDR3 DNA reads as TGTGCCAGCAGTTTTTCGAGGGGGATGAACACTGAAGCTTTCTTT.

This chain connects TRBV19 to TRBJ1-1, with D perhaps matching TRBD1 (5 bases). Germline-derived CDR1 and CDR2 are LNHDA and SQIVND (reference sequence). CDR3 length: 15 residues. The V end lost 5 bases, the J end lost 3 bases, and 16 bases lay between the germline ends. In DNA, the CDR3 is TGTGCCAGTAGTCCGGAGCTGGGGGAGGACACTGAAGCTTTCTTT. This encodes CASSPELGEDTEAFF.

Turning to this clonotype: Given a much more abundant clone one base away, this may be a read error. The chain carries TRBV12-3 or TRBV12-4 and TRBJ1-1; D may be TRBD1 (5 bases). The CDR3 covers 13 residues. The germline V and J ends were trimmed by 7 bases and 1 base, with 10 bases remaining between them. In DNA form, the CDR3 reads TGTGCCAGCACCAAGACAGCGAACACTGAAGCTTTCTTT. This codes for CASTKTANTEAFF.

This chain connects TRBV9 to TRBJ2-1, with 11 positions matching TRBD2. V shed 3 bases, J shed 1 base, and the junction held 6 bases outside the gene matches. Germline CDR1 reads SGDLS; CDR2 reads YYNGEE. There are 17 residues in the CDR3. The CDR3 bases are TGTGCCAGCAGCGCAGATACTAGCGGGGGATCCTACAATGAGCAGTTCTTC. It specifies CASSADTSGGSYNEQFF.

This clonotype came up a few times. This chain links TRBV4-1 with TRBJ2-5; 11 bases agree with TRBD1. V lost 4 bases, J lost 0 bases, and 4 bases stayed unmatched. Germline lookup yields CDR1 MGHRA and CDR2 YSYEKL. The CDR3 covers 16 residues. CDR3: CASSRGQGVNQETQYF. In DNA form, the CDR3 reads TGCGCCAGCAGCCGGGGACAGGGGGTCAACCAAGAGACCCAGTACTTC.